Sequencing of this T cell receptor (beta chain) was carried out in a study of T cell responses to AZD1222 COVID-19 vaccine. This CDR3 is built from 15 residues. CDR1 is SGHDT, CDR2 YYEEEE, per germline. Trimming cost V 4 bases and J 4 bases; bases outside gene matches: 6. This table comes from immunoSEQ multiplex PCR, and its TCRdb copy is limited to in-frame clones, with some not included. The sample holds 40,000 to 60,000 clones; 70% to 90% are singletons and the top ten take roughly 1.1%. This specimen was peripheral blood, taken 28 days after the second AZD1222 dose. The chain is built from TRBV5-6 and TRBJ2-3; 10 positions match TRBD2. The clonotype originates from an adult who received the AZD1222 COVID-19 vaccine. The CDR3 sequence: CASSGLAGVPDTQYF. CDR3 nucleotides: TGTGCCAGCAGCGGCCTAGCGGGAGTCCCAGATACGCAGTATTTT.